These T cell receptor beta chains were read from a single sample in a study of CXCR3-negative and CXCR3-positive naive CD8 T cells. TCRdb reprocessed the 5' RACE reads, keeping one entry per CDR3 protein, no DNA. The specimen's table records about 57,000 distinct CDR3 sequences. The sample comprised memory CD8+ T cells from blood. These receptors were collected from a human donor in good health. Some clones in this sample may be carry-over from other donors' samples. Both conserved end residues are part of each CDR3.

v_gene	j_gene	CDR3aa
TRBV6-6	TRBJ2-7	CASSPTGDYEQYF
TRBV5-1	TRBJ2-5	CASSFGLPKETQYF
TRBV6-2/TRBV6-3	TRBJ2-5	CASSETSGEYQETQYF
TRBV7-2	TRBJ2-7	CASSSLAGVFHEQYF
TRBV10-3	TRBJ2-7	CAIRGAGSSYEQYF
TRBV19	TRBJ2-7	CASSISEDSYEQYF
TRBV12-3/TRBV12-4	TRBJ2-1	CASKPPGYNEQFF
TRBV5-6	TRBJ2-5	CASSLGGGETQYF
TRBV4-3	TRBJ2-1	CASSQGRGGSNEQFF
TRBV6-2/TRBV6-3	TRBJ2-7	CASSRVGEIHSYEQYF
TRBV20-1	TRBJ1-2	CSARDNSDREIGGYTF
TRBV19	TRBJ2-1	CASSINRGVNNEQFF
TRBV6-2/TRBV6-3	TRBJ2-1	CASSYSVYNEQFF
TRBV29-1	TRBJ2-3	CSVGTLTTTDTQYF
TRBV7-9	TRBJ1-6	CASSLVGTGVGDSPLHF
TRBV5-1	TRBJ2-2	CASTPVDGELFF
TRBV29-1	TRBJ2-7	CSVTAPLGVYEQYF
TRBV12-3/TRBV12-4	TRBJ2-1	CASSPLHTQSGNEQFF
TRBV3-1	TRBJ2-2	CAGKPPGQKAGELFF
TRBV7-9	TRBJ2-7	CASSWTSGNSYEQYF
TRBV20-1	TRBJ2-5	CSATVPQGTFSQETQYF
TRBV29-1	TRBJ2-5	CSVAPGGSLQETQYF
TRBV6-1	TRBJ2-1	CASSEVAGGYNEQFF
TRBV6-2/TRBV6-3	TRBJ2-6	CASSYNSGANVLTF
TRBV23-1	TRBJ1-3	CASSLGLEAGNTIYF
TRBV6-4	TRBJ2-3	CASSDTSGADTQYF